This T cell receptor (beta chain) originates from a study of T cell changes during pregnancy in multiple sclerosis. The J segment lost 6 bases and the V segment lost 6 bases, leaving 7 bases of the junction unmatched. This CDR3 is 14 amino acids long. Germline V gives CDR1 SEHNR, CDR2 FQNEAQ (reference sequence). Profiled with immunoSEQ multiplex PCR; TCRdb holds only in-frame clones, not every one. The top ten clones hold about 13% of a sample with tens of thousands of clones, 86% of them seen once. The chain has TRBV7-9 and TRBJ1-2; TRBD1 matches 10 bases. The specimen comprised CD8+ T cells from peripheral blood mononuclear cells, sampled in the first trimester of pregnancy. The TCR comes from a female donor in good health, enrolled as a control in a pregnancy study. The CDR3 here is CASSYGQGDHGYTF. The CDR3 DNA is TGTGCCAGCAGTTATGGACAGGGGGATCATGGCTACACCTTC.